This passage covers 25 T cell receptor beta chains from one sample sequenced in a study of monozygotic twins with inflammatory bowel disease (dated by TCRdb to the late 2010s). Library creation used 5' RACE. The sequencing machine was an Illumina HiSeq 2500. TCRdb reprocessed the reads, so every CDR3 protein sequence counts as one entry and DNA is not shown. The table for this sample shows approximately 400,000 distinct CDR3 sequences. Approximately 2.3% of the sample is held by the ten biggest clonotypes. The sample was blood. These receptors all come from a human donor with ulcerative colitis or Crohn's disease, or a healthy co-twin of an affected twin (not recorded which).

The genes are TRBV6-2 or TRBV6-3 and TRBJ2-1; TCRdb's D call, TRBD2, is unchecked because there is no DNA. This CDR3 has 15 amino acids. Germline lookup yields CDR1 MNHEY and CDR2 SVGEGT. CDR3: CASSYSFSGRDEQFF.

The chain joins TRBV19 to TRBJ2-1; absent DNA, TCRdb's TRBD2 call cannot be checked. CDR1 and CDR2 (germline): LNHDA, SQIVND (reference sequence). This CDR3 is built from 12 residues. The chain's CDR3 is CASSRGPLEQFF.

The CDR3 spells CASSSRATDTQYF. This chain connects TRBV7-3 to TRBJ2-3; TCRdb calls TRBD1, which cannot be checked without DNA. Germline CDR1 SGHTA, CDR2 FQGTGA. This CDR3 has 13 residues.

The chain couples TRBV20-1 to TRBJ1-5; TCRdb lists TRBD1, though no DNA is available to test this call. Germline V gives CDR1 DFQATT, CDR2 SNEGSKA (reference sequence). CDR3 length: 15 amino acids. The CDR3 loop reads CSASVGGGSNQPQHF.

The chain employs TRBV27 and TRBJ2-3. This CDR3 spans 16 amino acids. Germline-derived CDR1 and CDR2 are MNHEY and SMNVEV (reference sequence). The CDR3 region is CASSLRLSSSTDTQYF.

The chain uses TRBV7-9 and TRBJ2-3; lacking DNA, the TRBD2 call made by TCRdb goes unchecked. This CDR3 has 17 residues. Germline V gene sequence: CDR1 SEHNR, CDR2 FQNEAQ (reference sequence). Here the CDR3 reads CASSLASRLAGGDTQYF.

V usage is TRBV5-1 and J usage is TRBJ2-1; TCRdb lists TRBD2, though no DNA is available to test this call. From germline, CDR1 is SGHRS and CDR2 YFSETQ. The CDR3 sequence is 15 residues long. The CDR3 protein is CASSLRDYSYNEQFF.

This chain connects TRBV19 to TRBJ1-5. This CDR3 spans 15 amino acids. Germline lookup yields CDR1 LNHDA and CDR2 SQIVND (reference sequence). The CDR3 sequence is CASRWTAAGNQPQHF.

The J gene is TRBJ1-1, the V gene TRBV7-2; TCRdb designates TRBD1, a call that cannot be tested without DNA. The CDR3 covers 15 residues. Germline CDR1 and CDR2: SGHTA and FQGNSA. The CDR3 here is CASSLAGGQTNEAFF.

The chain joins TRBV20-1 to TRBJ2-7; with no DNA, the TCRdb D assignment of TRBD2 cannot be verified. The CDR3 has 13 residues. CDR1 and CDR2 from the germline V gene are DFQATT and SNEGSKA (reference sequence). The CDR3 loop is CSAPKTRSREQYF.

The CDR3 here is CASSTRQGIGSPLHF. This chain links TRBV7-2 with TRBJ1-6; TCRdb calls TRBD1, which cannot be checked without DNA. Germline lookup yields CDR1 SGHTA and CDR2 FQGNSA. CDR3 length: 15 residues.

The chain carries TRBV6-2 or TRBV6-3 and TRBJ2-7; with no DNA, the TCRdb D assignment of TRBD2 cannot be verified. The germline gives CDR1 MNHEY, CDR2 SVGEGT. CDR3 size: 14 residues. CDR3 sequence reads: CASGGNSGPYEQYF.

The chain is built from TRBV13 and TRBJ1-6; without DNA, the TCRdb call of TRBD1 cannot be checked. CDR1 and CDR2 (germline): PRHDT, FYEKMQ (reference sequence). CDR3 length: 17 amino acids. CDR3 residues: CASSRNPGTGMGSPLHF.

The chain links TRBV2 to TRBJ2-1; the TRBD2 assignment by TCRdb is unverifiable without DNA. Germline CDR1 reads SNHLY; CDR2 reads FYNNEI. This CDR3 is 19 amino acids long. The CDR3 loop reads CASSLRTRSLGWSYNEQFF.

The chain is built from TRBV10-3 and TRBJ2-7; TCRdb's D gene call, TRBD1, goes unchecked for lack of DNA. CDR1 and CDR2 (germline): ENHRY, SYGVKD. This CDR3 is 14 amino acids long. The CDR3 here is CAISLSGTGDEQYF.

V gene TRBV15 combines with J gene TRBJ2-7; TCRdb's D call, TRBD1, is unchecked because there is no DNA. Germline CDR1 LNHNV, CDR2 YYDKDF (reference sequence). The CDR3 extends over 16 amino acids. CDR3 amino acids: CATSRDPPGQGYEQYF. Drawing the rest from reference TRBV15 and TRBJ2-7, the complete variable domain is DAMVIQNPRYQVTQFGKPVTLSCSQTLNHNVMYWYQQKSSQAPKLLFHYYDKDFNNEADTPDNFQSRRPNTSFCFLDIRSPGLGDTAMYLCATSRDPPGQGYEQYFGPGTRLTVT.

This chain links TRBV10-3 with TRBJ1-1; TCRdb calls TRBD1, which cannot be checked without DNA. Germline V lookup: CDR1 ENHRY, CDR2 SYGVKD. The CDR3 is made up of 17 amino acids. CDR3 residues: CAISEKPGQGAMTEAFF.

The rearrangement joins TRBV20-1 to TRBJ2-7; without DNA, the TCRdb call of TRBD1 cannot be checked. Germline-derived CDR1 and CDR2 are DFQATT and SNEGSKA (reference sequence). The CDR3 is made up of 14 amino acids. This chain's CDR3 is CSARVSRGRNEQYF.

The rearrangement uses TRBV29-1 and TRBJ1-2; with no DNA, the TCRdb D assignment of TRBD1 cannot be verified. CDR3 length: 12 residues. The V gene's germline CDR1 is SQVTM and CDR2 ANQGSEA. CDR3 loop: CSVYRVSDGYTF.

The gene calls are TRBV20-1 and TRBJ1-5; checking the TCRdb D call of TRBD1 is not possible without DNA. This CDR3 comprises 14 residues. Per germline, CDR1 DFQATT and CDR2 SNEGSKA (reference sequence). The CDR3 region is CSALIDRGPQPQHF.

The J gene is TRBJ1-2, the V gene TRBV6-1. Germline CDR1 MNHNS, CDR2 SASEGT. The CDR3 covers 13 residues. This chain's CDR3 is CASRSTWNYGYTF.

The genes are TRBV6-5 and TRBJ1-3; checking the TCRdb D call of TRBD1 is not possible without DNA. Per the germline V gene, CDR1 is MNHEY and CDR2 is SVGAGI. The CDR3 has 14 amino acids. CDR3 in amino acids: CASSYDRTGNTIYF.

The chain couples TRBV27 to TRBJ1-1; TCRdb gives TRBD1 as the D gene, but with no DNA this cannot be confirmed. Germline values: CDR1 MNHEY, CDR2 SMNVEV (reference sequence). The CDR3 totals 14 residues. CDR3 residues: CASSSRGRNTEAFF.

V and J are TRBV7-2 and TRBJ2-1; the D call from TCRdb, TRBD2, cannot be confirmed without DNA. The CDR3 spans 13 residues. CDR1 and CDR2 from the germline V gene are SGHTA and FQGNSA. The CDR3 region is CASTSGGGLWQFF.

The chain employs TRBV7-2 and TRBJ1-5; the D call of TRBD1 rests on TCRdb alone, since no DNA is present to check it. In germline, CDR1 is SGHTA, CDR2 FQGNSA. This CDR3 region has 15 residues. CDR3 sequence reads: CASSRTDSSNQPQHF.